These T cell receptor beta chains were read from a single sample in a study of blood T cells in healthy people across ages. Each CDR3 protein is one row after TCRdb ran MiXCR on the 5' RACE reads. The sample records approximately 1,000,000 distinct CDR3 sequences, around 43% being singletons. The material sequenced was blood. These receptors were obtained from a woman between 55 and 75 years old in good health. CDR3s include the opening cysteine and the closing phenylalanine or tryptophan.

V gene,J gene,CDR3 protein
TRBV4-2,TRBJ1-2,CASSQGVDRGYGYTF
TRBV20-1,TRBJ2-5,CSAPSFRGTWTQYF
TRBV6-5,TRBJ2-1,CASKASDSYNEQFF
TRBV7-2,TRBJ2-1,CASSLTNSGNEQFF
TRBV7-3,TRBJ2-3,CASSPRQGANTQYF
TRBV28,TRBJ2-3,CASYLSGTSGDADTQYF
TRBV20-1,TRBJ1-1,CSATDGGQQNTEAFF
TRBV5-1,TRBJ2-1,CASSRDQPYEQFF
TRBV28,TRBJ2-3,CASSLPASGTDTQYF
TRBV3-1,TRBJ2-3,CASSQAGGPRTDTQYF
TRBV12-3/TRBV12-4,TRBJ1-5,CASSLARNSNQPQHF
TRBV6-5,TRBJ2-1,CTSSYKLAGGGEQFF
TRBV29-1,TRBJ2-7,CSVEQLGDTRNYEQYF
TRBV24-1,TRBJ2-1,CATSDWARTSGSSGSYNEQFF
TRBV5-1,-,CASSAGQGLDEQYF
TRBV12-3/TRBV12-4,TRBJ1-1,CASTLGTEAFF
TRBV5-1,TRBJ2-7,CASSSLDRASNEQYF
TRBV5-6,TRBJ2-7,CASEAFSPSYEQYF
TRBV6-5,TRBJ2-2,CATRGSGELFF